Presented here are 10 T cell receptor beta chains from one specimen sequenced in a study of blood T cell repertoires in COVID-19. Measured with immunoSEQ multiplex PCR; TCRdb has only the in-frame clones, and not every one. The data contain fewer than 200,000 clones, around 77% of them singletons. The sequenced sample consisted of peripheral blood. These TCRs come from a man aged 65 to 79 with active or convalescent COVID-19.

The chain recombines TRBV2 with TRBJ2-3; a weak D match, TRBD1 (6 bases). CDR1 and CDR2 (germline): SNHLY, FYNNEI. Trimming left V 6 bases short and J 6 bases short, with 13 bases between. This CDR3 region has 13 residues. In DNA, the CDR3 is TGTGCCAGCAGCAGACAGGTGGGGGATACGCAGTATTTT. This translates into CASSRQVGDTQYF.

The chain recombines TRBV7-2 with TRBJ1-5, with D possibly TRBD1 on 5 matching bases. The CDR3 has 16 residues. Germline values: CDR1 SGHTA, CDR2 FQGNSA. Trimming stripped 5 bases from V and 0 bases from J, with 14 bases between. The CDR3 region is CASSDDSFYSNQPQHF. CDR3 nucleotide sequence: TGTGCCAGCAGCGACGACAGCTTCTATAGCAATCAGCCCCAGCATTTT.

The chain is built from TRBV5-4 and TRBJ2-5; 8 positions match TRBD2. Germline CDR1 SGHNT, CDR2 YYREEE (reference sequence). With 0 bases clipped from V and 5 bases from J, the junction kept 12 bases outside the gene matches. This CDR3 is 17 amino acids long. CDR3 sequence (DNA): TGTGCCAGCAGCTTGGGAGGGACTAGTCTTGTGGGGGAGACCCAGTACTTC. This translates into CASSLGGTSLVGETQYF. The whole variable domain, filled in from reference TRBV5-4 and TRBJ2-5, reads ETGVTQSPTHLIKTRGQQVTLRCSSQSGHNTVSWYQQALGQGPQFIFQYYREEENGRGNFPPRFSGLQFPNYSSELNVNALELDDSALYLCASSLGGTSLVGETQYFGPGTRLLVL.

The genes are TRBV18 and TRBJ2-6; D gene uncertain. This CDR3 comprises 15 residues. Between the trimmed V and J ends, which lost 5 bases and 0 bases, there was a span of 8 bases. CDR1 KGHSH and CDR2 LQKENI come from the germline V gene. The CDR3 DNA sequence: TGTGCCAGCTCAGCTAAAAACTCTGGGGCCAACGTCCTGACTTTC. It specifies CASSAKNSGANVLTF.

The chain employs TRBV6-1 and TRBJ1-2; 9 bases align to TRBD1. Germline V gives CDR1 MNHNS, CDR2 SASEGT. The ends lost 1 base at V and 4 bases at J; junction bases unmatched: 4. The CDR3 is made up of 15 amino acids. CDR3: CASSEEGQGLYGYTF. The CDR3 nucleotides read TGTGCCAGCAGTGAAGAGGGACAGGGACTCTATGGCTACACCTTC.

The chain employs TRBV5-5 and TRBJ2-5, with TRBD2 as a possible D gene (7 bases). CDR1 and CDR2 from the germline V gene are SGHKS and YYEKEE (reference sequence). CDR3 length: 15 residues. Trimming took off 2 bases at V and 4 bases at J, with 15 bases between the two ends. This CDR3 is CASSFYGGLAETQYF. The CDR3 bases are TGTGCCAGCAGCTTCTACGGGGGGCTCGCAGAGACCCAGTACTTC.

The chain couples TRBV4-2 to TRBJ2-7, with a weak D call TRBD2 (6 bases). The V end was cut by 3 bases, the J end by 2 bases, with 14 bases between. This CDR3 has 15 residues. Germline loops: CDR1 LGHNA, CDR2 YNFKEQ. For the CDR3, the DNA is TGTGCCAGCAGCCAGATAGCGGAAACCACCTACGAGCAGTACTTC. Protein product: CASSQIAETTYEQYF.

The chain uses TRBV4-2 and TRBJ2-7; tentatively, D is TRBD2 (7 bases). Germline lookup yields CDR1 LGHNA and CDR2 YNFKEQ. Trimming stripped 0 bases from V and 9 bases from J, with 21 bases between. This CDR3 comprises 16 residues. The CDR3 DNA follows: TGTGCCAGCAGCCAAGATCCCCCACGGGGGGCCAGGGCGCAGTACTTC. Protein product: CASSQDPPRGARAQYF.

The chain joins TRBV27 to TRBJ1-1; maybe TRBD1 (6 bases). This CDR3 spans 14 amino acids. Trimming cost V 0 bases and J 3 bases, with 8 bases left between them. Germline assignment: CDR1 MNHEY and CDR2 SMNVEV (reference sequence). CDR3 in amino acids: CASSLSSGDTEAFF. Here the CDR3 DNA reads TGTGCCAGCAGTTTATCATCAGGGGACACTGAAGCTTTCTTT.

This clone was counted only a few times. The chain uses TRBV5-1 and TRBJ2-1; maybe TRBD2 (6 bases). Trimming removed 3 bases from V and 15 bases from J, with 22 bases in between. This CDR3 has 14 residues. Per germline, CDR1 SGHRS and CDR2 YFSETQ. The CDR3 coding sequence is TGCGCCAGCAGCTATCCCCGGGAGACTGCTTTGCGGTTCTTC. Residues: CASSYPRETALRFF. The whole variable domain, remainder taken from reference TRBV5-1 and TRBJ2-1, is KAGVTQTPRYLIKTRGQQVTLSCSPISGHRSVSWYQQTPGQGLQFLFEYFSETQRNKGNFPGRFSGRQFSNSRSEMNVSTLELGDSALYLCASSYPRETALRFFGPGTRLTVL.